This TCR beta chain was identified in a study of beta chain features in type 1 diabetes. Overall study results and limits: Type 1 diabetes patients had moderately but significantly shorter TCRB CDR3s in all four CD4+ subsets.

Note on this clone: The antigen is not known.

Trimming removed 1 base at V and 0 bases at J, with 6 bases between. The CDR3 loop spans 14 amino acids. Germline V lookup: CDR1 SEHNR, CDR2 FQNEAQ (reference sequence). The investigators reverse transcribed all of the isolated RNA, so they sequenced expressed TCRB transcripts. Data came from immunoSEQ multiplex PCR; TCRdb stores just in-frame clones and leaves some out. The sample carries about 660,000 clones, over 12% recorded once. The genes are TRBV7-9 and TRBJ1-2; D uncertain. The clonotype comes from a man aged 18-30 years with type 1 diabetes. The sample consisted of naive CD4+ T cells from blood. CDR3 nucleotides: TGTGCCAGCAGCTTAGGGCAGACTAACTATGGCTACACCTTC. Amino acid sequence: CASSLGQTNYGYTF.